A single sample is the source of the 5 T cell receptor beta chains below, sequenced in a study of cytomegalovirus exposure and HLA in healthy donors. The PCR had 60 Vbeta and 13 Jbeta primers. Sequencing used immunoSEQ multiplex PCR; TCRdb keeps in-frame clones, though not all of them. This sample's table has under 200,000 clones. The specimen sequenced was PBMCs. The receptor source for this set is a woman under 30 in good health and CMV-seropositive.

This sequence joins TRBV18 and TRBJ2-1; maybe TRBD2 (6 bases). Trimming pared 3 bases from V and 0 bases from J, leaving 15 bases between. CDR1 and CDR2 (germline): KGHSH, LQKENI. This CDR3 contains 17 residues. The CDR3 reads CASSPRGLLSSYNEQFF. CDR3 in DNA: TGTGCCAGCTCACCCCGGGGACTTCTGAGCTCCTACAATGAGCAGTTCTTC. The full variable domain, its missing parts supplied by reference TRBV18 and TRBJ2-1, is NAGVMQNPRHLVRRRGQEARLRCSPMKGHSHVYWYRQLPEEGLKFMVYLQKENIIDESGMPKERFSAEFPKEGPSILRIQQVVRGDSAAYFCASSPRGLLSSYNEQFFGPGTRLTVL.

V is TRBV7-9 and J is TRBJ1-4; D is uncertain. Germline CDR1 and CDR2: SEHNR and FQNEAQ (reference sequence). This CDR3 has 13 amino acids. Trimming left V 5 bases short and J 7 bases short, with 11 bases between. The CDR3 bases are TGTGCCAGCAGCCCTAGCGGGGTTGAAAAACTGTTTTTT. This sequence encodes CASSPSGVEKLFF.

V and J are TRBV6-5 and TRBJ1-2, with a tentative D call TRBD1 (5 bases). Germline V gene sequence: CDR1 MNHEY, CDR2 SVGAGI. V was trimmed by 5 bases and J by 5 bases, leaving 12 bases between them. This CDR3 has 13 amino acids. The CDR3 spells CASSELTAYGYTF. In DNA form, the CDR3 reads TGTGCCAGCAGTGAATTGACAGCATATGGCTACACCTTC.

The V call is TRBV4-1, the J call TRBJ2-1; TRBD2 is a possible D gene (6 bases). The length of the CDR3 is 16 residues. Trimming shortened V by 4 bases and J by 6 bases, and 19 bases separated the two germline ends. The germline V gene has CDR1 MGHRA and CDR2 YSYEKL. The CDR3 sequence: CASSPWRGRTSNEQFF. The DNA of the CDR3 is TGCGCCAGCAGCCCCTGGCGGGGAAGAACCTCCAATGAGCAGTTCTTC.

V and J are TRBV10-1 and TRBJ2-1, with D possibly being TRBD1 (7 bases). V lost 1 base and J 7 bases, leaving 11 bases between the germline ends. Germline loops: CDR1 WNHNN, CDR2 SYGVQD (reference sequence). This CDR3 region has 14 residues. CDR3 sequence reads: CASSEYRGGNEQFF. The CDR3 DNA sequence: TGCGCCAGCAGTGAGTACAGGGGAGGAAATGAGCAGTTCTTC.